This T cell receptor beta chain appears in the sequencing data of a study of blood T cell repertoires in COVID-19. Study in general: Whether acute or convalescent, the COVID-19 samples came from the United States, Italy and Spain. Sources were T cells, B-cell-depleted T cells, or PBMCs; the material itself was cDNA or gDNA.

V shed 6 bases, J shed 0 bases, and the junction held 8 bases outside the gene matches. This CDR3 contains 15 residues. Germline CDR1 reads LGHDT; CDR2 reads YNNKEL (reference sequence). Assay used: immunoSEQ multiplex PCR; TCRdb lists only in-frame clones, some missing. This sample yields some 240,000 clones, of which roughly 80% are seen a single time; around 3.7% belongs to the top ten. Sequenced sample: PBMCs or T cells enriched from blood (not recorded which). The source of this sequence is a man in his fifties or sixties who had recovered from COVID-19. The V call is TRBV3-1 (or the pseudogene TRBV3-2), the J call TRBJ2-7, with 7 bases lining up with TRBD1. CDR3 DNA sequence: TGTGCCAGCAGGGCCGGGACAGCGAGCTCCTACGAGCAGTACTTC. It translates to CASRAGTASSYEQYF.